This T cell receptor beta chain was identified during a study of vaccination and CD4 T cells after COVID-19 (dated by TCRdb to about 2022). With respect to the entire study: SARS-CoV-2 positivity had been established in the convalescent patients by nasal swab PCR, and mild disease was recorded in some 10 of these patients and severe disease in one. Participants got two doses of the Pfizer-BioNTech BNT162b2 vaccine (n=8) or two doses of the Moderna mRNA-1273 vaccine (n=2). For three convalescent patients, samples were collected at an early post-vaccination timepoint (day 14) as well as at a late post-vaccination timepoint (days 161 to 241). The time from the second vaccine dose to post-vaccine blood sampling had a median of approximately 72 days and ranged from roughly 13 to 241 days. The spike-specific CD4+ TCR repertoire was compared before and after mRNA vaccination in 10 COVID-19 convalescent patients and a few infection-naive healthy vaccine recipients. Post-COVID blood samples from convalescent patients were collected a median of about 110 days after diagnosis, with a range of roughly 35 to 170 days. Culture stimuli were overlapping spike peptide pools from SARS-CoV-2 and from the common cold coronaviruses HCoV-NL63, HCoV-OC43 and HCoV-229E. In control cultures, a CEFX viral epitope pool was used as positive control, an HIV-1 Nef peptide pool was used as negative control, or no peptide was added. Six males and four females were included in the convalescent cohort, with two Hispanic individuals, seven Caucasians, two Asians and one multiracial person represented. Here is what the overall study found, with its caveats: Only a relatively small number of convalescent patients were included in the study, and early timepoints following natural infection were not analyzed. An increase in the median number of SARS-CoV-2-reactive clonotypes from more than 20 after infection to roughly 38 after vaccination was observed, but the change was not found to be significant. In convalescent patients, nearly all vaccine-specific clones (304 of 307) were found to be mono-reactive for SARS-CoV-2 spike rather than cross-reactive with common cold coronaviruses. Among the post-vaccine SARS-CoV-2-reactive clones in convalescent patients, a median approximately 86% showed up only after vaccination, which suggests vaccine-specific priming.

What the time point label conveys for this sample: late sampling 161 to 241 days after vaccination in three convalescent patients. The label giving this sample's treatment or condition can be read as: approximately 10-day PBMC culture with coronavirus spike peptide pools or control peptides (ViraFEST assay). The study used the ViraFEST assay, which expanded antigen-specific T cells with peptide pools and then identified expanded clonotypes by TCR sequencing. The positive SARS-CoV-2 PCR tests of the convalescent patients were dated from March to December 2020, before the Alpha, Beta and Delta variants emerged in the United States. Each well held around 2.1 million PBMCs cultured with roughly 10 ug/ml peptide pools in IMDM containing approximately 4.8% human AB serum and 9 to 10 IU/ml IL-2. On days 3 and 7, half of the culture medium was replaced with fresh IL-2-containing medium. After 10 to 11 days of culture, CD4+ T cells were isolated by negative selection using the EasySep CD4+ T cell isolation kit. Ficoll-Paque Plus gradient centrifugation was used to isolate PBMCs from whole blood, and the isolated PBMCs were then either used fresh or cryopreserved at -140C. Each culture condition was generally run in triplicate wells.

Library method: PCR. DNA from cultured CD4+ T cells was subjected to TCR sequencing with the Oncomine TCR Beta short-read assay at the Johns Hopkins FTIC core. Genomic DNA was extracted from the cultured CD4+ T cells with the QIAamp micro DNA kit. Oncomine TCR Beta libraries from cultured CD4+ T cells were pooled with unique dual indexes and sequenced on an Illumina iSeq 100. For the original study's pipeline: Non-productive sequences were removed, and CDR3s not starting with C, not ending with F or W, or shorter than 7 amino acids were discarded. Antigen-specific clonotypes were identified using the MANAFEST web application through comparison of peptide-stimulated wells with reference and other culture wells. To be called positive, a clone needed an FDR below 0.05, an odds ratio above 5, and a productive frequency above 0.1% in at least two of three replicate wells. A clonotype was classed as cross-reactive if the clonotype showed significant expansion both in SARS-CoV-2 spike wells and in at least one common cold coronavirus spike condition. Similarity between CDR3 sequences was evaluated in R version 3.6.1 using Levenshtein distances (stringdist) and unrooted phylogenetic trees (ape). TCRdb's own reprocessing of the public reads used fastp at Q25 and MiXCR and kept productive beta chains. Merged by CDR3 protein, the rows form single entries marked with the most common genes and DNA. For this entry, the V and J calls and clone size follow TCRdb and not the study's own pipeline. The sample yields 15,000 to 20,000 distinct CDR3 sequences; under 65% were counted once. Around 20% of the sample is held by the ten biggest clonotypes.

Remarks on this clonotype: The target of this receptor is not known. Base quality data are lacking; no much larger clone is found one base away.

V is shortened by 1 base, J by 1 base, and the region joining them spans 5 bases. CDR1 LNHDA and CDR2 SQIVND were looked up in the germline V gene (reference sequence). The CDR3 starts with the cysteine, ends with the phenylalanine, and has 13 residues. Just CDR3 DNA is preserved here, 39 bases in frame from base 1. The V and J segments used are TRBV19 and TRBJ2-7; the D gene cannot be named for sure. This TCR came from a human donor who had recovered from COVID-19. The source was CD4+ T cells from blood, cultured in vitro, collected about 7 months after SARS-CoV-2 vaccination. DNA sequence: TGTGCCAGTAGTATAGCAAATTCCTACGAGCAGTACTTC. Its protein is CASSIANSYEQYF. Reference TRBV19 and TRBJ2-7 genes cover what lies past the CDR3, so the full variable domain is DGGITQSPKYLFRKEGQNVTLSCEQNLNHDAMYWYRQDPGQGLRLIYYSQIVNDFQKGDIAEGYSVSREKKESFPLTVTSAQKNPTAFYLCASSIANSYEQYFGPGTRLTVT.